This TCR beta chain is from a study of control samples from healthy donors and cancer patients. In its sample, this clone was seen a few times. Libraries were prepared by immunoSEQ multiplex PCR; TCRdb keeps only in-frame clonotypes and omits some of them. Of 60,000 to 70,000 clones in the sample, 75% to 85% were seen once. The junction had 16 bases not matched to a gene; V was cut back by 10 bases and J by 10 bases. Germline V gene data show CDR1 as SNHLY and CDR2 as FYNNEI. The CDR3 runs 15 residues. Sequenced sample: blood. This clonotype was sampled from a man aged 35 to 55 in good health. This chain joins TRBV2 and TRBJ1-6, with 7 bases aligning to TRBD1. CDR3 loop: CATRGEGASGSPLHF. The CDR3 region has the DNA TGTGCCACCCGTGGGGAGGGGGCTTCGGGATCACCCCTCCACTTT.